The clone carrying this T cell receptor beta chain was seen many times. TCRdb analysed the 5' RACE reads with MiXCR anew, one entry per CDR3 protein. Here the sample spans 50,000 or so distinct CDR3 sequences, about 16% being singletons. The CDR3 has 14 amino acids. Per the germline V gene, CDR1 is SGHTA and CDR2 is FQGTGA. Trimming took 2 bases from V and 4 from J, leaving 11 bases between them. This entry comes from a study of early T cells in non-severe SARS-CoV-2 infection. The chain combines TRBV7-3 with TRBJ2-5; TRBD1 or TRBD2 may be the D gene (5 bases each). The TCR comes from an adult who was a healthcare worker with PCR-confirmed SARS-CoV-2 infection or an uninfected control (not recorded which). The material was whole blood, obtained at baseline. CDR3 bases: TGTGCCAGCAGCTTATCCGGGGCAGGAGAGACCCAGTACTTC. This gives the protein CASSLSGAGETQYF.